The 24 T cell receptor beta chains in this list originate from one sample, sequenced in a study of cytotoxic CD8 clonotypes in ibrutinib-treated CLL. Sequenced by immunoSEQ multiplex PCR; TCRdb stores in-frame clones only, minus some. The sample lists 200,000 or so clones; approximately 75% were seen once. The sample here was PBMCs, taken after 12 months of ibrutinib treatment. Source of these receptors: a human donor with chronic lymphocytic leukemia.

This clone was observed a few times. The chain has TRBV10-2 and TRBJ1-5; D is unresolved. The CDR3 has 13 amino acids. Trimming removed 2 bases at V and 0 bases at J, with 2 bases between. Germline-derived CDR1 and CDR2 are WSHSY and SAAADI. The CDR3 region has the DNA TGCGCCAGCAGTGAGGGTAGCAATCAGCCCCAGCATTTT. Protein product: CASSEGSNQPQHF.

CDR3 sequence (DNA): TGTGCCACCAGCACCCCGGACAGGTATGGCGAGCAGTACTTC. Protein sequence: CATSTPDRYGEQYF. The J gene is TRBJ2-7, the V gene TRBV15, with 7 nucleotides matching TRBD1. This CDR3 comprises 14 residues. V gave up 4 bases and J gave up 6 bases; unmatched junction bases: 9. CDR1 and CDR2 (germline): LNHNV, YYDKDF (reference sequence).

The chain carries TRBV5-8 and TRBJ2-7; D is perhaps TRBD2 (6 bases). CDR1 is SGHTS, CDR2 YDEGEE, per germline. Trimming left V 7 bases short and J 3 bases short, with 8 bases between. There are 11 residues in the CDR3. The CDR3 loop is CASERVYEQYF. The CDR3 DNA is TGTGCCAGCGAGCGGGTCTACGAGCAGTACTTC.

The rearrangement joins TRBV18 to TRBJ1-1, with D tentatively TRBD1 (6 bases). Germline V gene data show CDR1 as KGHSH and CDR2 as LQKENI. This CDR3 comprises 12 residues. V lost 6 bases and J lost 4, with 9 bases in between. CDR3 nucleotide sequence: TGTGCCAGCTCGGACAGACTCACTGAAGCTTTCTTT. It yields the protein CASSDRLTEAFF.

The CDR3 sequence is CAISGTDYEKLFF. In DNA, the CDR3 is TGTGCCATCAGCGGGACGGATTATGAAAAACTGTTTTTT. V usage is TRBV10-3 and J usage is TRBJ1-4; TRBD1 is a possible D gene (5 bases). Trimming shortened V by 6 bases and J by 6 bases, and 11 bases separated the two germline ends. The CDR3 length is 13 residues. Germline assignment: CDR1 ENHRY and CDR2 SYGVKD.

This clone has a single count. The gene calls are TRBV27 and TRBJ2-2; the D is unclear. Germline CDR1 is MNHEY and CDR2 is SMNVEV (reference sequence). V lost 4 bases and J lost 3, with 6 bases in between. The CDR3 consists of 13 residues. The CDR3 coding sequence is TGTGCCAGCAGTTGGGTGGACACCGGGGAGCTGTTTTTT. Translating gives CASSWVDTGELFF.

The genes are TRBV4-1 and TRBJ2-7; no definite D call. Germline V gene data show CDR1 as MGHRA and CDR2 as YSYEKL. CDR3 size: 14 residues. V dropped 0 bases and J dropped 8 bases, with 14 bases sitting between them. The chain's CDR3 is CASSQDLGDLQQYF. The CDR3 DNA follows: TGCGCCAGCAGCCAAGATTTGGGTGACCTCCAGCAGTACTTC.

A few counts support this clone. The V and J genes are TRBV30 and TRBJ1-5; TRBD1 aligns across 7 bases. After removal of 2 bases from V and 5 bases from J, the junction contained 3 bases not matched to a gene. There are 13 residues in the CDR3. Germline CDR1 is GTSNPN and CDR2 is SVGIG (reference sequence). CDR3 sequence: CAWSTQGYQPQHF. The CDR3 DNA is TGTGCCTGGAGTACACAGGGGTATCAGCCCCAGCATTTT.

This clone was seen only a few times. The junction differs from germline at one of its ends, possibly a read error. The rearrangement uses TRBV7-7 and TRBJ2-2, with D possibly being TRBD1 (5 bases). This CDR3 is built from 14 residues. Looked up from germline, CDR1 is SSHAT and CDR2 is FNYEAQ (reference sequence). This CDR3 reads CASRSTGNTGELFF. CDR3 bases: TGTGCTAGCAGGAGTACAGGGAACACCGGGGAGCTGTTTTTT.

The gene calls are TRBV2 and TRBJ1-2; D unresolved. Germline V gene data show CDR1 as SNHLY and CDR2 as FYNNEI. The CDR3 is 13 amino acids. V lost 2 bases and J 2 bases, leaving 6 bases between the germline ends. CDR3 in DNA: TGTGCCAGCAGTGAATCGGGAAACTATGGCTACACCTTC. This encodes CASSESGNYGYTF.

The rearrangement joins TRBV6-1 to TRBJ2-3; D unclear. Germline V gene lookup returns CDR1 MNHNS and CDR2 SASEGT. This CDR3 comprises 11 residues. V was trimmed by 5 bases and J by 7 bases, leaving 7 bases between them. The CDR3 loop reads CASSKGNTQYF. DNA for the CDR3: TGTGCCAGCAGTAAGGGAAATACGCAGTATTTT.

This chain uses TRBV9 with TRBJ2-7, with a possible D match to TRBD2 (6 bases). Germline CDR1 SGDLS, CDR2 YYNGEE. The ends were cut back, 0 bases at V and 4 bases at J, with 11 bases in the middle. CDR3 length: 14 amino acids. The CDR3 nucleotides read TGTGCCAGCAGCGTAGGGAGGGGAGATTACGAGCAGTACTTC. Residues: CASSVGRGDYEQYF.

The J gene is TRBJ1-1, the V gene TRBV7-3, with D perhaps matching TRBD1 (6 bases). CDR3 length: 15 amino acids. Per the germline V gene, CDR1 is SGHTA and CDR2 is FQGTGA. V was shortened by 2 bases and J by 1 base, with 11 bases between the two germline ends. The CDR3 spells CASSLYGGANTEAFF. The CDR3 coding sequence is TGTGCCAGCAGCTTATACGGGGGCGCGAACACTGAAGCTTTCTTT.

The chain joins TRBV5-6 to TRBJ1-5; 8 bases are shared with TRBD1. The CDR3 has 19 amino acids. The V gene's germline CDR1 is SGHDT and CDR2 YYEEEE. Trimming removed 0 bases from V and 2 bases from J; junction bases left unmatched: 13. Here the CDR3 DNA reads TGTGCCAGCAGCTTGGGGGCCGGACAGGGATCCTTTCGCAATCAGCCCCAGCATTTT. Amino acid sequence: CASSLGAGQGSFRNQPQHF.

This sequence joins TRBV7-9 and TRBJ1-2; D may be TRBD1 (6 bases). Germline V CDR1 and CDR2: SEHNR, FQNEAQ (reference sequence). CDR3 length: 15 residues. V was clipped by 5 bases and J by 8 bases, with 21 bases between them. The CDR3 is CASSQRTETPPGYTF. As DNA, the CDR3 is TGTGCCAGCAGCCAAAGGACAGAAACTCCACCCGGCTACACCTTC. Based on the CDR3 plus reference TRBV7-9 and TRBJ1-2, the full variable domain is DTGVSQNPRHKITKRGQNVTFRCDPISEHNRLYWYRQTLGQGPEFLTYFQNEAQLEKSRLLSDRFSAERPKGSFSTLEIQRTEQGDSAMYLCASSQRTETPPGYTFGSGTRLTVV.

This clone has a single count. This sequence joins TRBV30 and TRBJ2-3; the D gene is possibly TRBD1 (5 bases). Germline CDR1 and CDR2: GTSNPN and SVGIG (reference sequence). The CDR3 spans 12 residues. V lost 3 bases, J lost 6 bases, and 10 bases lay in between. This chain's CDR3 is CAWRGQVDTQYF. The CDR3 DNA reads TGTGCCTGGAGGGGGCAGGTCGATACGCAGTATTTT. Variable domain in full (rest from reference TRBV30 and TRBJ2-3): SQTIHQWPATLVQPVGSPLSLECTVEGTSNPNLYWYRQAAGRGLQLLFYSVGIGQISSEVPQNLSASRPQDRQFILSSKKLLLSDSGFYLCAWRGQVDTQYFGPGTRLTVL.

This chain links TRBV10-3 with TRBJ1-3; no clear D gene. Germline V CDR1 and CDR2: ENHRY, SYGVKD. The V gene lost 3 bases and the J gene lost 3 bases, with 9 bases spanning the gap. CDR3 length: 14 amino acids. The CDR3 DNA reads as TGTGCCATCAGTGACGGAAGAGGTGGAAACACCATATATTTT. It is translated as CAISDGRGGNTIYF.

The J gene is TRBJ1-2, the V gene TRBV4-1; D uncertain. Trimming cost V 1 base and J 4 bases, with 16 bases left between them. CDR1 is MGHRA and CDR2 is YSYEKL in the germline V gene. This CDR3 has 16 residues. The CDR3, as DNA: TGCGCCAGCAGCCAAGGTCCGTCGAGAGAGATCTATGGCTACACCTTC. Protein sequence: CASSQGPSREIYGYTF.

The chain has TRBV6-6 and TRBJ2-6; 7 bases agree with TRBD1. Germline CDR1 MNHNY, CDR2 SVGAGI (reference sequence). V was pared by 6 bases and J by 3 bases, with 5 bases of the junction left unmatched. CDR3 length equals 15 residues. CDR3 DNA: TGTGCCAGCAGCCGAACAGGGGATGGGGCCAACGTCCTGACTTTC. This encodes CASSRTGDGANVLTF.

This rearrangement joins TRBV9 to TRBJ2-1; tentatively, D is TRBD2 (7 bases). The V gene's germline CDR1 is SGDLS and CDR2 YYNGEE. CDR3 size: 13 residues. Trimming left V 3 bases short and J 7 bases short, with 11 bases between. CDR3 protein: CASSAGGRNEQFF. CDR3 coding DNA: TGTGCCAGCAGCGCCGGGGGGCGGAATGAGCAGTTCTTC.

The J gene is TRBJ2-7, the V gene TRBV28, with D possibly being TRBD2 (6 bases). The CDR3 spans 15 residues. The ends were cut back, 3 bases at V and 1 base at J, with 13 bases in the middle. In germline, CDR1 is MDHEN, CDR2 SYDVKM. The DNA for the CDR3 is TGTGCCAGCAGTTTGGAGGGGTGGCCTTCCTACGAGCAGTACTTC. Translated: CASSLEGWPSYEQYF.

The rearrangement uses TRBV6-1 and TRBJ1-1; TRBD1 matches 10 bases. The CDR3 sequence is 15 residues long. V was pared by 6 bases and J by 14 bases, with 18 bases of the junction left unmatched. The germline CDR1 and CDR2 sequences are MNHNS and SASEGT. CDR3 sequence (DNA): TGTGCCAGCAGAACCGGGACAGGGGAGAACACTAGTGAGTTCTTT. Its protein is CASRTGTGENTSEFF.

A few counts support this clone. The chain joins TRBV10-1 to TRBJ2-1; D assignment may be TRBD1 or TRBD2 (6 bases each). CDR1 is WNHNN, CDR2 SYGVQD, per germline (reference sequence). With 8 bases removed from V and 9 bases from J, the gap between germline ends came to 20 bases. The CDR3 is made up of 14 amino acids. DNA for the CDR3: TGCGCCAGCGGGGGGCTCGAGAGGAACGGTGAGCAGTTCTTC. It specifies CASGGLERNGEQFF.

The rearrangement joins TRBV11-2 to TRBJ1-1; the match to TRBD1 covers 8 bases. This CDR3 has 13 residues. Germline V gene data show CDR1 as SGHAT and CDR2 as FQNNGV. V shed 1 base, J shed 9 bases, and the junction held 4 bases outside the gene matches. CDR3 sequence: CASSLGRTGKAFF. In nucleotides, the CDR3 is TGTGCCAGCAGCTTAGGTAGGACAGGGAAAGCTTTCTTT.